This TCR beta chain was observed in a study of shared clonotypes between healthy human individuals. Naive CD4+ cells were CD45RA-selected; the remaining cells were memory. Execution of the assay was at deep level. Sequenced by immunoSEQ multiplex PCR; TCRdb stores in-frame clones only, minus some. Of roughly 1,000,000 clones listed, approximately 80% were seen once; the top ten hold under 0.65%. Between the trimmed V and J ends, which lost 5 bases and 3 bases, there was a span of 10 bases. The CDR3 consists of 14 residues. Germline-derived CDR1 and CDR2 are SGHTA and FQGNSA. The chain is built from TRBV7-2 and TRBJ2-2, with D possibly being TRBD2 (5 bases). The sequence was collected from a man aged 18 to 35 in good health. Some clones in this sample may be carry-over from other donors' samples. The material sequenced was memory CD4+ T cells from PBMCs. Noted subset: CD45RA-negative fraction. CDR3 sequence reads: CASSPTTYTGELFF. For the CDR3, the DNA is TGTGCCAGCAGCCCGACTACTTACACCGGGGAGCTGTTTTTT.